The sequence of this T cell receptor (beta chain) was determined in a study of T cell responses to AZD1222 COVID-19 vaccine. Germline-derived CDR1 and CDR2 are SGHRS and YFSETQ. The V gene end was trimmed by 2 bases and the J gene end by 1 base; junction bases not matched to a gene: 8. The CDR3 sequence is 18 residues long. Clones were sequenced by immunoSEQ multiplex PCR, and TCRdb holds only the in-frame ones, with some missing. The table has over 150,000 clones, about 86% seen once. This sequence joins TRBV5-1 and TRBJ2-2; 10 bases match TRBD2. The sequencing here drew on peripheral blood, taken on day 0 of AZD1222 vaccination. The sequence derives from an adult in good health. The CDR3 nucleotides are TGCGCCAGCAGCTTCTCTTTGTCTAGCGGGGGGAACACCGGGGAGCTGTTTTTT. Residues: CASSFSLSSGGNTGELFF.